This T cell receptor (beta chain) was documented in a study of blood T cells in healthy people across ages. Germline V gene sequence: CDR1 SGHTA, CDR2 FQGNSA. The CDR3 consists of 16 residues. Overall study results and limits: Researchers deemed the diversity estimates from one million T cells underestimates. Because sorting was not performed, PBMCs prevented conclusive naive versus antigen-experienced comparison. Observed TCR beta diversity per million T cells went down as age went up. This fall followed a roughly linear course with age.

Together with a sample-barcoded 5' primer, a J-beta primer mix was included in a second PCR lasting roughly 6 to 12 cycles. MiXCR, applied by TCRdb to the 5' RACE reads, yields one record per CDR3 protein. This table has 650,000 to 700,000 distinct CDR3 sequences, approximately 52% appearing once. In the case of this clonotype: The antigen is undetermined.

This clonotype originated in a woman older than 75 in good health. This chain links TRBV7-2 with TRBJ2-1, with TRBD2 matching 9 bases. Gene TRBJ2-7 matches the end of the DNA better, so the J call may be wrong. The sample consisted of blood. The CDR3 nucleotides are TGTGCCAGCAGCCCGATGCAACGCGGGGGGGCTTACGAGCAGTACTTC. This codes for CASSPMQRGGAYEQYF.